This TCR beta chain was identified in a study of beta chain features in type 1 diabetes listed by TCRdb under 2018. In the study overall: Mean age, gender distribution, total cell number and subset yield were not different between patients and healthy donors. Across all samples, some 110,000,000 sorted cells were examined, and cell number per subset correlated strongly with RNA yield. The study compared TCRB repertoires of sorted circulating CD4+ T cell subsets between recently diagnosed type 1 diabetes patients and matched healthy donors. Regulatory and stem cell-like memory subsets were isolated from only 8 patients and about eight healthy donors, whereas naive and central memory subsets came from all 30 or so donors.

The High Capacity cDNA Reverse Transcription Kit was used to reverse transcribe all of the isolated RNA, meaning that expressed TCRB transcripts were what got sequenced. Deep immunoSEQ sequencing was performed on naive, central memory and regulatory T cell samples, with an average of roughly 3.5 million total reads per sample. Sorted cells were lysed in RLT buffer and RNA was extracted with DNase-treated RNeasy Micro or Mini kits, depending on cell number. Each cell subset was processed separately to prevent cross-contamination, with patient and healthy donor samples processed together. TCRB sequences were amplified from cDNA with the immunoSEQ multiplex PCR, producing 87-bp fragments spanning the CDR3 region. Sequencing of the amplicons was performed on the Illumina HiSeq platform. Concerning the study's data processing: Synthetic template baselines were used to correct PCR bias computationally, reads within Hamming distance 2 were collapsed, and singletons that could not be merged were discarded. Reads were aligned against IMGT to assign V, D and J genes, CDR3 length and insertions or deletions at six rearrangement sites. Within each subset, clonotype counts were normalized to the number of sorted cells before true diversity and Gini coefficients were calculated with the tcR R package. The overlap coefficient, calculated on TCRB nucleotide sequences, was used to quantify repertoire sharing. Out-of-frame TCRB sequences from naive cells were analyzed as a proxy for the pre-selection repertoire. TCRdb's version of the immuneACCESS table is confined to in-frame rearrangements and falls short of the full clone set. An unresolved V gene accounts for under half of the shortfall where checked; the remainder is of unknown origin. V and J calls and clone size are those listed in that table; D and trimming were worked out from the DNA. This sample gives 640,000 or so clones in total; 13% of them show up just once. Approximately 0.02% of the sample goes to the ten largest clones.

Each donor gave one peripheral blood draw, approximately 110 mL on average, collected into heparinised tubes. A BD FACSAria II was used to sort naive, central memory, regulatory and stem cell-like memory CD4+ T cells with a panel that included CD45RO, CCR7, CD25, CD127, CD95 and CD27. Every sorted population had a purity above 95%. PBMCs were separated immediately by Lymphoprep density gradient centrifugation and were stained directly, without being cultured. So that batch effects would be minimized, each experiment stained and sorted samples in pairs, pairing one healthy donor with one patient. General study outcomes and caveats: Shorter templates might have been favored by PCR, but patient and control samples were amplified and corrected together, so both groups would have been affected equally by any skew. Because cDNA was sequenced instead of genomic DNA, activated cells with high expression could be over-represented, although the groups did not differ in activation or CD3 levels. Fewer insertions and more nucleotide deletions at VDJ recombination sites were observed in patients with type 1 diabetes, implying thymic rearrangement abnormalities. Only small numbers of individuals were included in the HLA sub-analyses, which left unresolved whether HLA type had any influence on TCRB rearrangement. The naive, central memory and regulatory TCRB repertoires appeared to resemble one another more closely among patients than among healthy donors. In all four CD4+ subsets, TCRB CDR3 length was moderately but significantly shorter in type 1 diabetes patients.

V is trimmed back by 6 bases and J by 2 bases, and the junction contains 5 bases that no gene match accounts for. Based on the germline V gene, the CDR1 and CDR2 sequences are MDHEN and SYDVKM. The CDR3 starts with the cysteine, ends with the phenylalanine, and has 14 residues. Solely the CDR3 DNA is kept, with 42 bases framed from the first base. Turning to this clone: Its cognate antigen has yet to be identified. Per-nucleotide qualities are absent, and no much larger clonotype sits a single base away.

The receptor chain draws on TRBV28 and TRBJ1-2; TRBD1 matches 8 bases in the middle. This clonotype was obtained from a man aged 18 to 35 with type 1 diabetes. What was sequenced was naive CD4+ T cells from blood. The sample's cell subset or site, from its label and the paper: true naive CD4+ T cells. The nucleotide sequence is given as TGTGCCAGCAGAACGGGACAGGACAACTATGGCTACACCTTC. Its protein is CASRTGQDNYGYTF.